Listed below are T cell receptor beta chains from one sample, sequenced in a study of cytomegalovirus exposure and HLA in healthy donors. TCRdb keeps only in-frame clones here, not all; method: immunoSEQ multiplex PCR. This table holds 160,000 or so clones, just under 80% found once. Sequencing was carried out using PBMCs. All receptors derive from a young man in good health and CMV-seropositive. Each CDR3 is given with its conserved first and last residue. A D gene is named only where the DNA matches it firmly. Size tells how often a clone was seen (once, few, many) or the class of an expanded clone, and some rows leave it out.

>TRBV13|.|.|TRBJ1-1
CASSSGTSEAFF
TGTGCCAGCAGCTCCGGGACATCCGAAGCTTTCTTT
>TRBV20-1|.|TRBD2|TRBJ2-7
CSASGRYEQYF
TGCAGTGCTAGCGGGAGGTACGAGCAGTACTTC
>TRBV10-1|few|.|TRBJ2-7
CASESGASSYEQYF
TGCGCCAGCGAAAGTGGGGCCTCCTCCTACGAGCAGTACTTC
>TRBV28|.|.|TRBJ2-7
CASTPPVGSYEQYF
TGTGCCAGCACCCCACCGGTCGGCTCCTACGAGCAGTACTTC
>TRBV7-6|.|.|TRBJ1-1
CASSLGGEEFITEAFF
TGTGCCAGCAGCTTAGGGGGGGAAGAATTTATAACTGAAGCTTTCTTT
>TRBV5-1|.|.|TRBJ1-2
CASSLDRRVAGGSRHGYTF
TGCGCCAGCAGCTTGGATCGTCGGGTGGCGGGGGGCTCTCGTCATGGCTACACCTTC
>TRBV28|.|.|TRBJ1-5
CASSFGQGSQPQHF
TGTGCCAGCAGTTTCGGCCAGGGAAGTCAGCCCCAGCATTTT
>TRBV7-9|.|TRBD1|TRBJ1-2
CASSHPGQFYGYTF
TGTGCCAGCAGTCATCCGGGACAGTTCTATGGCTACACCTTC
>TRBV6-6|.|.|TRBJ2-7
CASSQDSIKQYF
TGTGCCAGCAGCCAGGACTCAATAAAGCAGTACTTC
>TRBV5-4|.|.|TRBJ2-3
CASSPKQGSGPLDTQYF
TGTGCCAGCAGTCCGAAGCAGGGGAGCGGCCCTTTGGATACGCAGTATTTT
>TRBV10-1|.|.|TRBJ2-1
CASSEGGALTYNEQFF
TGCGCCAGCAGTGAAGGGGGAGCCCTAACCTACAATGAGCAGTTCTTC
>TRBV7-6|.|.|TRBJ2-3
CASSLLSGTDTQYF
TGTGCCAGCAGCCTCCTGTCGGGGACAGATACGCAGTATTTT
>TRBV4-2|.|.|TRBJ2-3
CASSPDGVPVGAQYF
TGTGCCAGCAGCCCAGACGGAGTGCCGGTTGGAGCGCAGTATTTT
>TRBV4-2|.|.|TRBJ2-1
CASSQEGGATNEQFF
TGTGCCAGCAGCCAAGAGGGGGGGGCGACTAATGAGCAGTTCTTC
>TRBV4-1|.|.|TRBJ2-6
CASSHFFTGTGANVLTF
TGCGCCAGCAGCCATTTCTTTACGGGGACTGGGGCCAACGTCCTGACTTTC
>TRBV20-1|.|.|TRBJ1-2
CSAQVFYGYTF
TGCAGTGCACAGGTATTCTATGGCTACACCTTC
>TRBV7-9|.|.|TRBJ2-3
CASSWELTDTQYF
TGTGCCAGCAGCTGGGAGCTTACAGATACGCAGTATTTT
>TRBV6-4|once|.|TRBJ2-2
CASRAGFTGELFF
TGTGCCAGCAGGGCGGGTTTCACCGGGGAGCTGTTTTTT
>TRBV6-5|many|.|TRBJ2-3
CASSYFGTQYF
TGTGCCAGCAGTTACTTCGGTACGCAGTATTTT
>TRBV6-5|.|TRBD1|TRBJ1-1
CASTGQGDTEAFF
TGTGCCAGCACCGGACAGGGGGACACTGAAGCTTTCTTT
>TRBV27|.|.|TRBJ2-3
CASSLQVADTQYF
TGTGCCAGCAGTCTCCAGGTCGCAGATACGCAGTATTTT
>TRBV18|.|TRBD1|TRBJ1-4
CASSLRDSNEKLFF
TGTGCCAGCTCATTACGGGACAGTAATGAAAAACTGTTTTTT
>TRBV4-2|.|.|TRBJ2-7
CASSQAAGGPSYEQYF
TGTGCCAGCAGCCAAGCGGCCGGAGGGCCCTCCTACGAGCAGTACTTC
>TRBV27|.|.|TRBJ1-5
CASSLRGGGQPQHF
TGTGCCAGCAGTTTACGGGGAGGTGGCCAGCCCCAGCATTTT
>TRBV19|.|.|TRBJ2-3
CASSIILRRASPVVTQYF
TGTGCCAGTAGTATTATCTTGCGGCGGGCCAGCCCGGTTGTTACGCAGTATTTT
>TRBV15|.|.|TRBJ2-3
CATSRVRQDTQYF
TGTGCCACCAGCAGAGTTCGCCAGGATACGCAGTATTTT